The clone carrying this T cell receptor (beta chain) came up a few times. What it recognizes is unknown. Sequenced material consisted of expressed TCRB transcripts (all of the isolated RNA was reverse transcribed). The data were produced by immunoSEQ multiplex PCR, yet TCRdb's version contains in-frame clones alone and is incomplete. The sample lists more than 550,000 clones, more than 12% occurring once. The data were taken from a study of beta chain features in type 1 diabetes. Overall study results and limits: TCRB CDR3s from Type 1 diabetes patients were moderately but significantly shorter in all four CD4+ subsets.

The CDR3 totals 12 residues. Germline V gives CDR1 SGHDT, CDR2 YYEEEE. Trimming left V 0 bases short and J 8 bases short, with 7 bases between. Sequenced sample: naive CD4+ T cells from blood. The chain links TRBV5-6 to TRBJ2-3, with D hard to call. The sequence derives from a man aged 18 to 30 with type 1 diabetes. DNA for the CDR3: TGTGCCAGCAGCTTGGCAGAAGCTACGCAGTATTTT. Encoded protein: CASSLAEATQYF.